The present entry profiles one T cell receptor beta chain with its context. The antigen remains undetermined. Only in-frame clones appear in the TCRdb table, and some are missing; sequencing was by immunoSEQ multiplex PCR. Of 40,000 to 60,000 clones in the sample, around 93% were seen once. Patients were ruled out by autoimmune disease history or systemic immunosuppression. The data are from a study of OX40 agonist ivuxolimab in advanced cancers. Study context: From about 23 to 85 years was the age range, with a mean of around 60 years, and approximately 84% were male. Study conclusions and caveats: Mean expanded clone counts were higher in CD8+ than CD4+ T cells. At 0.1 to 3.0 mg/kg, CD4+ and CD8+ blood T cells expanded clonally by week 6.

The V gene's germline CDR1 is ENHRY and CDR2 SYGVKD. V lost 2 bases and J lost 3, with 8 bases in between. The CDR3 extends over 13 amino acids. The origin of this receptor is an adult with an advanced solid tumor such as melanoma, head and neck, liver or kidney cancer. The sequenced sample was CD4+ or CD8+ T cells sorted from blood, obtained in a trial of the OX40 agonist ivuxolimab. This chain connects TRBV10-3 to TRBJ2-7; possible D gene TRBD1, 5 bases. This chain's CDR3 is CAISEDRFYEQYF. CDR3 in DNA: TGTGCCATCAGTGAGGACAGATTCTACGAGCAGTACTTC.